Listed below are T cell receptor beta chains from one sample, sequenced in a study of cytomegalovirus exposure and HLA in healthy donors. TCRdb's copy holds only in-frame clones and misses some; the assay was immunoSEQ multiplex PCR. In the table there are 100,000 to 150,000 clones, more than 75% of which are singletons. Sequencing was carried out using PBMCs. The receptor set was obtained from a woman aged 60-75 years in good health and CMV-seropositive. Each CDR3 is given with its conserved first and last residue. The D gene is left open where the match is weak. Clone size, where shown, is once, few, many, or a class for clones that have expanded.

j_call d_call clone_size v_call cdr3_nt cdr3_aa
TRBJ2-1 TRBD2 - TRBV19 TGTGCCAGTAGTTCTGTAGCGGGGGCCTCCTACAATGAGCAGTTCTTC CASSSVAGASYNEQFF
TRBJ2-1 TRBD2 - TRBV7-9 TGTGCCAGCAGCTTCTTAGTGGGTTCTAGCGGGGGCCAAGGCAATGAGCAGTTCTTC CASSFLVGSSGGQGNEQFF
TRBJ2-1 - - TRBV11-2 TGTGCCAGCAGCCCCACCAGAGGGTTGCATGAGCAGTTCTTC CASSPTRGLHEQFF
TRBJ1-5 TRBD1 - TRBV11-2 TGTGCCAGCAGCTTAGTTTCCAGGGGGTTCAATCAGCCCCAGCATTTT CASSLVSRGFNQPQHF
TRBJ1-3 - few TRBV19 TGTGCCAGTAGTGATTCAGGGGCTGGAAACACCATATATTTT CASSDSGAGNTIYF
TRBJ2-2 TRBD2 - TRBV13 TGTGCCAGCAGACTAGGGACTAGCGACTCCACCGGGGAGCTGTTTTTT CASRLGTSDSTGELFF
TRBJ2-7 TRBD2 - TRBV4-2 TGTGCCAGCAGCCAAGAGACTAGCGGGAGTCCGTACGAGCAGTACTTC CASSQETSGSPYEQYF
TRBJ1-1 - - TRBV19 TGTGCCAGTAGAGGGACACCTAACACTGAAGCTTTCTTT CASRGTPNTEAFF
TRBJ1-1 - - TRBV7-9 TGTGCCAGCAGCTTTTACCGACCCGACAGGCTGAACACTGAAGCTTTCTTT CASSFYRPDRLNTEAFF
TRBJ2-3 TRBD2 - TRBV29-1 TGCAGCGTTGAGCTGACCGGGGGGAGCACAGATACGCAGTATTTT CSVELTGGSTDTQYF
TRBJ1-1 TRBD1 - TRBV2 TGTGCCAGCAAAGCCAGGGGGAAGACTGAAGCTTTCTTT CASKARGKTEAFF
TRBJ2-2 TRBD2 few TRBV4-3 TGCGCCAGCAGCCGGACTAGCGGGGGGGACGCGGCCGGGGAGCTGTTTTTT CASSRTSGGDAAGELFF
TRBJ2-6 TRBD1 once TRBV13 TGTGCCAGCAGTACACAGGGGTTCCCTGGGGCCAACGTCCTGACTTTC CASSTQGFPGANVLTF
TRBJ2-7 TRBD1 - TRBV2 TGTGCCAGCAGTGATGGTGACAGGGTAATCTACGAGCAGTACTTC CASSDGDRVIYEQYF
TRBJ2-7 TRBD2 - TRBV4-1 TGCGCCAGCAGCCAAGCGGGGGGTTCTGCCTACGAGCAGTACTTC CASSQAGGSAYEQYF
TRBJ2-7 TRBD1 few TRBV6-1 TGTGCCAGCACTGAGGGGGCGTTAGGTGGGCAGTACTTC CASTEGALGGQYF
TRBJ1-5 TRBD1 - TRBV4-3 TGCGCCAGCAGCCAAGATAGGACAGGATATCAGCCCCAGCATTTT CASSQDRTGYQPQHF
TRBJ1-4 TRBD1 - TRBV10-2 TGCGCCAGCAGTGTATCACAGGGGGGGAAACTGTTTTTT CASSVSQGGKLFF
TRBJ2-3 TRBD2 - TRBV2 TGTGCCAGCAGTGAGGGGCTAGCGGAAACAGATACGCAGTATTTT CASSEGLAETDTQYF
TRBJ1-2 - - TRBV19 TGTGCCAGTAGGAGGACAGACAATAACTATGGCTACACCTTC CASRRTDNNYGYTF
TRBJ2-5 - - TRBV30 TGTGCCTGGAGGATGACAGGTTTTTACCAAGAGACCCAGTACTTC CAWRMTGFYQETQYF
TRBJ2-7 - few TRBV13 TGTGCCAGCAGCTTTAGCACTTACGAGCAGTACTTC CASSFSTYEQYF
TRBJ2-7 TRBD2 - TRBV18 TGTGCCAGCTCACCGAAAGGACTAGCGCGCAACTACGAGCAGTACTTC CASSPKGLARNYEQYF
TRBJ2-3 TRBD1 - TRBV29-1 TGCAGCGCTCTGGACCAGGGGGCAATGCGGAGCACAGATACGCAGTATTTT CSALDQGAMRSTDTQYF
TRBJ2-7 - - TRBV5-1 TGCGCCAGCAGCTTGGGACAGATCGAGACCTACGAGCAGTACTTC CASSLGQIETYEQYF
TRBJ1-1 - - TRBV19 TGTGCCAGTACCCTTTCAGGGATGAACACTGAAGCTTTCTTT CASTLSGMNTEAFF
TRBJ1-1 TRBD1 - TRBV6-6 TGTGCCAGCACCTACGGACAGGGCACCATGAACACTGAAGCTTTCTTT CASTYGQGTMNTEAFF
TRBJ2-1 TRBD1 - TRBV4-3 TGCGCCAGCAGCCAGGTTGGGACAGCCAGGCGGAGTGAGCAGTTCTTC CASSQVGTARRSEQFF
TRBJ2-1 TRBD2 - TRBV12-5 TGTGCTAGTGGTTTGGGACTAGCGGGAACCTACAATGAGCAGTTCTTC CASGLGLAGTYNEQFF
TRBJ1-3 - few TRBV23-1 TGCGCCAGCAGTCAATCCCTACAGGGTGACAGAGGAAACACCATATATTTT CASSQSLQGDRGNTIYF
TRBJ1-1 - - TRBV4-3 TGCGCCAGCAGCCAAGATCCAGGGGAGAACACTGAAGCTTTCTTT CASSQDPGENTEAFF
TRBJ2-6 - - TRBV19 TGTGCCAGTAGTATTGGGGCAGAGGACTCTGGGGCCAACGTCCTGACTTTC CASSIGAEDSGANVLTF
TRBJ1-2 - - TRBV2 TGTGCCAGCAGTGAACAGGGGTATGGCTACACCTTC CASSEQGYGYTF
TRBJ2-3 - once TRBV4-3 TGCGCCAGCAGCCACAGCGACTGGAGCACAGATACGCAGTATTTT CASSHSDWSTDTQYF
TRBJ2-3 TRBD2 - TRBV5-1 TGCGCCAGCAGCTCTCGGACTAGCGAGATCACAGATACGCAGTATTTT CASSSRTSEITDTQYF